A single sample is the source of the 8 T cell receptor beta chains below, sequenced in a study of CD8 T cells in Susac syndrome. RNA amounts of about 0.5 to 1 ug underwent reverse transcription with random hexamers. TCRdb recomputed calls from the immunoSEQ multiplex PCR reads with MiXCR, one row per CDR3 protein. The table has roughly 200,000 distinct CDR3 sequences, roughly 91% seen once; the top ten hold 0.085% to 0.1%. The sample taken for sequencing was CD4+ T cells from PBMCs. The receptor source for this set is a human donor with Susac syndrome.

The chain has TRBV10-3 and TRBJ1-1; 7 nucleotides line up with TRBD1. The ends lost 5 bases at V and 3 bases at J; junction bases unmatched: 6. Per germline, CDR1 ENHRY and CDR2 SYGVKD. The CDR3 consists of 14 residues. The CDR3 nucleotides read TGTGCCATCAGTCCCATAACAGGGGACACTGAAGCTTTCTTT. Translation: CAISPITGDTEAFF.

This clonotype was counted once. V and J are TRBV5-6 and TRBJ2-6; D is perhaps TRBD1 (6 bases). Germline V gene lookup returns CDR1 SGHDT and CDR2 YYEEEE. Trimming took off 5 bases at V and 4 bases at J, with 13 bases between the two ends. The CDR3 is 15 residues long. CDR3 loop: CASRSGAAGANVLTF. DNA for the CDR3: TGTGCCAGCAGGTCAGGGGCGGCGGGGGCCAACGTCCTGACTTTC.

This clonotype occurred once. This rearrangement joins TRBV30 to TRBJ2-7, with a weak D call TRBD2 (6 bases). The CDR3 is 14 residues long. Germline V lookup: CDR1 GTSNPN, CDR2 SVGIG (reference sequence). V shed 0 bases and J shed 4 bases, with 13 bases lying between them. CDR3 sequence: CAWSVGGIRYEQYF. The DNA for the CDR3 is TGTGCCTGGAGTGTCGGCGGGATCAGGTACGAGCAGTACTTC.

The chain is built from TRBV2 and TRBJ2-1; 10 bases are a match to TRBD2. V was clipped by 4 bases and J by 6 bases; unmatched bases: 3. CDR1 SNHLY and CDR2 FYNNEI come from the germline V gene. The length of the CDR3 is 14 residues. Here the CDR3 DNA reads TGTGCCAGCAGTGCCCTAGCGGGAGTCAATGAGCAGTTCTTC. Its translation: CASSALAGVNEQFF.

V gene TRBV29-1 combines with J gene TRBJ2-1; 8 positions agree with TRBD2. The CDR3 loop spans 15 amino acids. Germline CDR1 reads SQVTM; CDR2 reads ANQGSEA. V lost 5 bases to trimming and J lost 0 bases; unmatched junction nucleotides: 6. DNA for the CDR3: TGCAGCGTTATGGCGGGGGGAAGCTCCTACAATGAGCAGTTCTTC. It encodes CSVMAGGSSYNEQFF.

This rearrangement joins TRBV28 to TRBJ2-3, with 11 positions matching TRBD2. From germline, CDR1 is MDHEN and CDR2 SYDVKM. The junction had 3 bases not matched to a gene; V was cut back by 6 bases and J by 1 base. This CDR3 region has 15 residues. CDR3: CASSATSGGTDTQYF. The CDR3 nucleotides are TGTGCCAGCAGCGCGACTAGCGGGGGCACAGATACGCAGTATTTT.

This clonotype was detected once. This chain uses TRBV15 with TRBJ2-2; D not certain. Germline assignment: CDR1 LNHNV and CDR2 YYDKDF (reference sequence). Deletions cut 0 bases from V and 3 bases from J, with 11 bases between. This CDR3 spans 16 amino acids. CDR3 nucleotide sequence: TGTGCCACCAGCAGAGATTACTCGAGCTACACCGGGGAGCTGTTTTTT. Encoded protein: CATSRDYSSYTGELFF.

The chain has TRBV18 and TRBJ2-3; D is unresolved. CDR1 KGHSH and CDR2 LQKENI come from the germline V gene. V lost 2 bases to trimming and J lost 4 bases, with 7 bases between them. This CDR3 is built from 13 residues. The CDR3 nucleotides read TGTGCCAGCTCACCAATCGAGGCAGATACGCAGTATTTT. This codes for CASSPIEADTQYF.